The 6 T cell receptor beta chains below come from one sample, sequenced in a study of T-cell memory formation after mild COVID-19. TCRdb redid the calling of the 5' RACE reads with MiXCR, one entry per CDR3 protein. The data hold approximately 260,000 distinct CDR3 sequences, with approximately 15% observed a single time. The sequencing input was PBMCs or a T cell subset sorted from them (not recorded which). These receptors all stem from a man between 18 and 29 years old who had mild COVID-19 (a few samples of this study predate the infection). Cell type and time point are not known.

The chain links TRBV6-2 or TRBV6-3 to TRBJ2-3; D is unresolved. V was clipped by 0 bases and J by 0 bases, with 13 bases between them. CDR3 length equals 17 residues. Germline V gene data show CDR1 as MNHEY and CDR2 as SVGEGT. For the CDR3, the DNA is TGTGCCAGCAGTTACTCGTCGAGAGGCCTGAGCACAGATACGCAGTATTTT. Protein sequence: CASSYSSRGLSTDTQYF.

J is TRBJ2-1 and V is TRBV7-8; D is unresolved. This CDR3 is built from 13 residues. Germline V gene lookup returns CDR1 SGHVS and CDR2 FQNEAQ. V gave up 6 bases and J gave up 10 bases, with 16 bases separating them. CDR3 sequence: CASSPSVGREQFF. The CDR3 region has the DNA TGTGCCAGCAGTCCAAGCGTGGGCAGGGAGCAGTTCTTC.

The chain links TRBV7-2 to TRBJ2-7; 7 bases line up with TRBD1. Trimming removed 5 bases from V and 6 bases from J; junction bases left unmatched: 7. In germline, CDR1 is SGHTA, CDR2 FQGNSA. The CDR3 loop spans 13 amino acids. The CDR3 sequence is CASSRYRGGEQYF. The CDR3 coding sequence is TGTGCCAGCAGCCGGTACAGGGGTGGCGAGCAGTACTTC.

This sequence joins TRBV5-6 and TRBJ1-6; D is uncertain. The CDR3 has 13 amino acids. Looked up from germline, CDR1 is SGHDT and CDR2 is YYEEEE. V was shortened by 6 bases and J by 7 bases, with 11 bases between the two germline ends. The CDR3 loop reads CASKYGGNSPLHF. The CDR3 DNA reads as TGTGCCAGCAAATACGGAGGGAATTCACCCCTCCACTTT.

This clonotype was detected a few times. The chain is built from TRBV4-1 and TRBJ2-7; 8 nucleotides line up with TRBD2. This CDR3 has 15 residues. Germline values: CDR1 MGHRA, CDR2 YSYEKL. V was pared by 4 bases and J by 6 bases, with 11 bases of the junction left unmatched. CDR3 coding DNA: TGCGCCAGCAGCCCCCAGCGGGGGAGCTACGTCGAGCAGTACTTC. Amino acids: CASSPQRGSYVEQYF.

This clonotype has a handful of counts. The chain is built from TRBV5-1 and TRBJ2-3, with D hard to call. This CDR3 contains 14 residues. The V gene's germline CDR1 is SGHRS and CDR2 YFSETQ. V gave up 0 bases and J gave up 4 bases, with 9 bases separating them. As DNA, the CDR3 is TGCGCCAGCAGCTTGGATGGGGTCCCAGATACGCAGTATTTT. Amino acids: CASSLDGVPDTQYF. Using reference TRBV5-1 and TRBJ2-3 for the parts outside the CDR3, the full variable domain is KAGVTQTPRYLIKTRGQQVTLSCSPISGHRSVSWYQQTPGQGLQFLFEYFSETQRNKGNFPGRFSGRQFSNSRSEMNVSTLELGDSALYLCASSLDGVPDTQYFGPGTRLTVL.